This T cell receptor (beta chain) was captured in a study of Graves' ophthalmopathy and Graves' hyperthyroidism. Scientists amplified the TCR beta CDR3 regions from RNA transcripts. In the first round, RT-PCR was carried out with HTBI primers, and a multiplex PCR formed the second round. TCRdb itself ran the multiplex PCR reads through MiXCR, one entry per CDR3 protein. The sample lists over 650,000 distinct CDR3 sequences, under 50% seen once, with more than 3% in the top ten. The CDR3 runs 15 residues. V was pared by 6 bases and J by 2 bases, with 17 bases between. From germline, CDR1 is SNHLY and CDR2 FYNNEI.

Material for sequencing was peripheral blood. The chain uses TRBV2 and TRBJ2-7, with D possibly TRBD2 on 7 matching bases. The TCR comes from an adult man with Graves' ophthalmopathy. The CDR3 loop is CASRLMGGPAYEQYF. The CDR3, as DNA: TGTGCCAGCAGACTCATGGGGGGGCCAGCCTACGAGCAGTACTTC. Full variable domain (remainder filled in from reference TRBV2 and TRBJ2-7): EPEVTQTPSHQVTQMGQEVILRCVPISNHLYFYWYRQILGQKVEFLVSFYNNEISEKSEIFDDQFSVERPDGSNFTLKIRSTKLEDSAMYFCASRLMGGPAYEQYFGPGTRLTVT.